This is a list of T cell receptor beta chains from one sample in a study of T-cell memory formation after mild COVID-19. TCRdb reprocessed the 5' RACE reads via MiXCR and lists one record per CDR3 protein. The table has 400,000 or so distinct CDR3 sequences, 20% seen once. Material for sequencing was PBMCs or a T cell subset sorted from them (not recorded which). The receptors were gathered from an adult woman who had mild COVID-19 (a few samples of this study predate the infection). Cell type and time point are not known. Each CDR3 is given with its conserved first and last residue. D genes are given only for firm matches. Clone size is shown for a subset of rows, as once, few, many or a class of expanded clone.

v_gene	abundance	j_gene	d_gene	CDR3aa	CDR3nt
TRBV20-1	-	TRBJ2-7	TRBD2	CSAPLAGSSYEQYF	TGCAGTGCTCCCCTAGCGGGGTCTTCCTACGAGCAGTACTTC
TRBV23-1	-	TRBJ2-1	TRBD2	CASSQSRLADRSYNEQFF	TGCGCCAGCAGTCAATCGAGGCTAGCGGATCGCTCCTACAATGAGCAGTTCTTC
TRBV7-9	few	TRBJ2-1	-	CASSPSGGPFYNEQFF	TGTGCCAGCAGCCCCTCAGGGGGGCCCTTCTACAATGAGCAGTTCTTC
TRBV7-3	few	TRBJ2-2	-	CASMTNTGELFF	TGTGCCAGCATGACGAACACCGGGGAGCTGTTTTTT
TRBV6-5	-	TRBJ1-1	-	CASRGLMVNTEAFF	TGTGCCAGCCGAGGACTGATGGTGAACACTGAAGCTTTCTTT
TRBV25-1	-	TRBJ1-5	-	CASSDVEGTQPQHF	TGTGCCAGCAGTGATGTTGAGGGCACTCAGCCCCAGCATTTT
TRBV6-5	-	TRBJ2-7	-	CASSYRGLSYEQYF	TGTGCCAGCAGTTACCGGGGACTCTCCTACGAGCAGTACTTC
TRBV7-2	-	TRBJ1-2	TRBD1	CASSLITGDGVNYGYTF	TGTGCCAGCAGCTTAATTACAGGGGACGGGGTAAACTATGGCTACACCTTC
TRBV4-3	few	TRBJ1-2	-	CASSQDKRDYGYTF	TGCGCCAGCAGCCAAGATAAGAGGGACTATGGCTACACCTTC
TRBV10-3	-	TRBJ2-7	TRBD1	CAISESRQGADEQYF	TGTGCCATCAGTGAGTCGAGACAGGGGGCGGACGAGCAGTACTTC
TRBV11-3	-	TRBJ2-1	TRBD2	CASSLAAGGEQFF	TGTGCCAGCAGCTTAGCCGCGGGAGGTGAGCAGTTCTTC
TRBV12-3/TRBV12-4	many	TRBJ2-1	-	CASTLGPLGEQFF	TGTGCCAGCACCCTGGGACCTCTGGGTGAGCAGTTCTTC
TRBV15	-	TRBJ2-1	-	CATSPRAKKDEQFF	TGTGCCACCAGCCCCCGGGCCAAAAAGGATGAGCAGTTCTTC
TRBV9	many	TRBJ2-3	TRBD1	CASSIRQGPDTQYF	TGTGCCAGCAGCATCAGACAGGGGCCAGATACGCAGTATTTT
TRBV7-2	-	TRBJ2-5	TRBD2	CASSSRLAEETQYF	TGTGCCAGCAGCTCCCGTCTAGCGGAAGAGACCCAGTACTTC
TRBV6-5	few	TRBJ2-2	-	CASRTVNTGELFF	TGTGCCAGCAGGACGGTGAACACCGGGGAGCTGTTTTTT
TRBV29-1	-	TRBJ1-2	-	CSVEGGYGYTF	TGCAGCGTTGAAGGGGGATATGGCTACACCTTC
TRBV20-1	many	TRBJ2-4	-	CSARVGLRPTNIQYF	TGCAGTGCTAGAGTGGGGTTAAGGCCGACAAACATTCAGTACTTC
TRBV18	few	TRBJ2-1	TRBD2	CASSPVGTTYNEQFF	TGTGCCAGCTCTCCCGTCGGGACTACTTACAATGAGCAGTTCTTC
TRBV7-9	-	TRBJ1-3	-	CASSPSLTPNSGNTIYF	TGTGCCAGCAGCCCCAGCCTGACTCCGAACTCTGGAAACACCATATATTTT
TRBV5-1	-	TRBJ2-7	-	CASSLESGDTYEQYF	TGCGCCAGCAGCTTGGAGTCAGGGGATACATACGAGCAGTACTTC
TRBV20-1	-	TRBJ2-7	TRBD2	CSAGTRSSYEQYF	TGCAGTGCTGGGACTAGGAGCTCCTACGAGCAGTACTTC
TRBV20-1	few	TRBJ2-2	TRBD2	CSAPSVRAGGFANTGELFF	TGCAGTGCACCGAGCGTTCGAGCGGGAGGATTCGCGAACACCGGGGAGCTGTTTTTT
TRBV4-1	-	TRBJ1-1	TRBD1	CASSHLRGGSNTEAFF	TGCGCCAGCAGCCACCTCAGGGGGGGATCGAACACTGAAGCTTTCTTT
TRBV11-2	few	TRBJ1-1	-	CASRATGGHGAFF	TGTGCCAGCAGGGCCACGGGGGGGCACGGAGCTTTCTTT
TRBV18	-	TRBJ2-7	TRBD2	CASSPGLGTYEQYF	TGTGCCAGCTCACCAGGACTAGGAACCTACGAGCAGTACTTC
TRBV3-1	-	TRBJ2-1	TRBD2	CASSQAGGYNEQFF	TGTGCCAGCAGCCAAGCGGGGGGTTACAATGAGCAGTTCTTC
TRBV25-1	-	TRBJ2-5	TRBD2	CATGTSGSYQETQYF	TGTGCCACAGGGACTAGCGGGTCGTACCAAGAGACCCAGTACTTC
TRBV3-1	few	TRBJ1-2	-	CASSQDTTGNYGYTF	TGTGCCAGCAGCCAAGATACCACAGGGAACTATGGCTACACCTTC
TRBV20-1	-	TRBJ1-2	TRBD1	CSAREPGGWGYTF	TGCAGTGCTAGAGAACCAGGGGGATGGGGCTACACCTTC
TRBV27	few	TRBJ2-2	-	CASRDGSNTGELFF	TGTGCCAGCAGAGACGGCAGCAACACCGGGGAGCTGTTTTTT
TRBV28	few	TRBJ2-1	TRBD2	CASSSLGTSGPNEQFF	TGTGCCAGCAGTTCACTTGGGACTAGCGGCCCCAATGAGCAGTTCTTC